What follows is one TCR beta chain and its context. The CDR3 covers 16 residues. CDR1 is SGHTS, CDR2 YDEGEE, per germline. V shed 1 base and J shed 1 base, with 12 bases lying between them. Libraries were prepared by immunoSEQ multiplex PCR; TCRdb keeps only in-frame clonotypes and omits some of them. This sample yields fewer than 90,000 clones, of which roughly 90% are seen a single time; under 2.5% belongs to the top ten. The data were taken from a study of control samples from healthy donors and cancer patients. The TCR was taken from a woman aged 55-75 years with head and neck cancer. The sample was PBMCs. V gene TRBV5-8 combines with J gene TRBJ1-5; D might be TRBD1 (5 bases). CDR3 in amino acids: CASSLSGGVSNQPQHF. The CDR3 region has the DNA TGTGCCAGCAGCTTGTCGGGGGGTGTAAGCAATCAGCCCCAGCATTTT. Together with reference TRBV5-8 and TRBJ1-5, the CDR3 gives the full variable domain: EAGVTQSPTHLIKTRGQQATLRCSPISGHTSVYWYQQALGLGLQFLLWYDEGEERNRGNFPPRFSGRQFPNYSSELNVNALELEDSALYLCASSLSGGVSNQPQHFGDGTRLSIL.